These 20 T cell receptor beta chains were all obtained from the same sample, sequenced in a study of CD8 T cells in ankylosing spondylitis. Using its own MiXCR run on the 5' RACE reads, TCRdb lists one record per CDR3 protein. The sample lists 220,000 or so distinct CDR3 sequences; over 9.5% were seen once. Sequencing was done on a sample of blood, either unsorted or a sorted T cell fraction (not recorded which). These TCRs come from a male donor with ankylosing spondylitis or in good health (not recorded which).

The CDR3 region is CSAPLGGGGESSYNEQFF. CDR3 DNA: TGCAGTGCTCCGCTCGGGGGCGGGGGGGAAAGCTCCTACAATGAGCAGTTCTTC. The chain recombines TRBV20-1 with TRBJ2-1; 9 nucleotides agree with TRBD2. Germline values: CDR1 DFQATT, CDR2 SNEGSKA (reference sequence). The CDR3 has 18 amino acids. The V and J ends lost 5 bases and 0 bases, in that order; junction bases with no gene match: 14.

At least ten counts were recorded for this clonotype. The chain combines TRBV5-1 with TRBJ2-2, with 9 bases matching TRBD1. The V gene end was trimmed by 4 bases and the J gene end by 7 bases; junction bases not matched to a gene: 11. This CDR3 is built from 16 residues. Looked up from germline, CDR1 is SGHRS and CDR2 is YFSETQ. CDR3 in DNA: TGCGCCAGCAGCCACCCCGGGACAGGGAGTAACGGGGAGCTGTTTTTT. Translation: CASSHPGTGSNGELFF.

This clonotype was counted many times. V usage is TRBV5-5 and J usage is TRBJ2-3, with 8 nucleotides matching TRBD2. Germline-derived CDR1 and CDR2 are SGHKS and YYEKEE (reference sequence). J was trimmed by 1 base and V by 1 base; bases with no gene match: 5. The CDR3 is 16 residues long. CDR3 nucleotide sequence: TGTGCCAGCAGCTTGCATGTCGGGGGGGGCACAGATACGCAGTATTTT. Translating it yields CASSLHVGGGTDTQYF.

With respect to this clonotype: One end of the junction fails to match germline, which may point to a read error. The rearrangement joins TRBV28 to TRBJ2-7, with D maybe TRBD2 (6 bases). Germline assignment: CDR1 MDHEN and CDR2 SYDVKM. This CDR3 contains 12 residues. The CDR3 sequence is CASSPQNLGGIF. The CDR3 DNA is TGTGCCAGCAGTCCACAAAATCTCGGGGGAATCTTC.

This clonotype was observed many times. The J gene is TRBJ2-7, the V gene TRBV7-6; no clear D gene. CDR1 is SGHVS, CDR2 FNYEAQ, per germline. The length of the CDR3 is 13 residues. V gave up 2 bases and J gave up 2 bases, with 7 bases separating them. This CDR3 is CASSLRQTYEQYF. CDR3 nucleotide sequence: TGTGCCAGCAGCTTAAGGCAGACCTACGAGCAGTACTTC.

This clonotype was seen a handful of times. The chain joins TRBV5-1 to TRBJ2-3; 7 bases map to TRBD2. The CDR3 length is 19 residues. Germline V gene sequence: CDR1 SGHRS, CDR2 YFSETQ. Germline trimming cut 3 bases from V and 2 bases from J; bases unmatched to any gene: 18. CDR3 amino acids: CASSSPSSERLAPTDTQYF. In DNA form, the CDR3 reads TGCGCCAGCAGCTCCCCTTCATCCGAGCGACTAGCACCCACAGATACGCAGTATTTT.

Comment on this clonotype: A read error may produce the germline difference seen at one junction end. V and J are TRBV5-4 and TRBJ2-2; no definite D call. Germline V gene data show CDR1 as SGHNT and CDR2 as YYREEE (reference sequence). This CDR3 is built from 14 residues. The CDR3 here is CASGTELNSGELFF. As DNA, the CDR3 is TGTGCCAGCGGCACAGAGCTGAACTCCGGGGAGCTGTTTTTT.

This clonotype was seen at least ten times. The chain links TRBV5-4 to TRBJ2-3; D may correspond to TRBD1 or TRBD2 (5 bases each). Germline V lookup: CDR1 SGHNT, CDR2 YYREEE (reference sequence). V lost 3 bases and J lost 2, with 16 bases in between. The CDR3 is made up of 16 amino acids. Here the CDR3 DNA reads TGTGCCAGCAGCTCTCAGGGAGACCCCCACACAGATACGCAGTATTTT. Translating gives CASSSQGDPHTDTQYF. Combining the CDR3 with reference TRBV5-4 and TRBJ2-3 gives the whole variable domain ETGVTQSPTHLIKTRGQQVTLRCSSQSGHNTVSWYQQALGQGPQFIFQYYREEENGRGNFPPRFSGLQFPNYSSELNVNALELDDSALYLCASSSQGDPHTDTQYFGPGTRLTVL.

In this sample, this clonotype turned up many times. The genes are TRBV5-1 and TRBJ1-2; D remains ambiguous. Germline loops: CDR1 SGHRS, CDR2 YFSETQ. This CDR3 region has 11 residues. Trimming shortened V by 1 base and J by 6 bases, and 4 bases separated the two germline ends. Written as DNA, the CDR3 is TGCGCCAGCAGCTTGTCAAATGGCTACACCTTC. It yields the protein CASSLSNGYTF.

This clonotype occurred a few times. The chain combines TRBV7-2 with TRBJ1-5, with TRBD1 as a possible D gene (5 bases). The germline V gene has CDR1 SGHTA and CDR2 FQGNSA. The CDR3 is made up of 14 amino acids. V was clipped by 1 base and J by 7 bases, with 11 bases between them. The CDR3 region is CASSLGGGRQPQHF. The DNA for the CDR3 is TGTGCCAGCAGCTTAGGGGGGGGGAGACAGCCCCAGCATTTT.

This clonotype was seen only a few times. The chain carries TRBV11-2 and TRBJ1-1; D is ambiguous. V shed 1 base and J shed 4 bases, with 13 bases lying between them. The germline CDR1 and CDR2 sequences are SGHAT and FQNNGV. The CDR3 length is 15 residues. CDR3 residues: CASSLGPQFGTEAFF. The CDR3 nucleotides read TGTGCCAGCAGCTTAGGCCCTCAGTTCGGCACTGAAGCTTTCTTT.

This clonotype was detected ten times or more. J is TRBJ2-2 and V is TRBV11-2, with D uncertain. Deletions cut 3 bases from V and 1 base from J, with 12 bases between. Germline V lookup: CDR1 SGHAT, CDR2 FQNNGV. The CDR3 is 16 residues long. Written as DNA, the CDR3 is TGTGCCAGCAGCTTGTTCCCGAAGGGGAACACCGGGGAGCTGTTTTTT. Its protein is CASSLFPKGNTGELFF.

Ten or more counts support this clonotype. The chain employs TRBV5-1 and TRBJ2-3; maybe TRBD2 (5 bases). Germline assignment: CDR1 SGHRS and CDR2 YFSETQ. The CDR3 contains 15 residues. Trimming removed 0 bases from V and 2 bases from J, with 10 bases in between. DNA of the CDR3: TGCGCCAGCAGCTTGGTGGGAGATCACACAGATACGCAGTATTTT. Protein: CASSLVGDHTDTQYF.

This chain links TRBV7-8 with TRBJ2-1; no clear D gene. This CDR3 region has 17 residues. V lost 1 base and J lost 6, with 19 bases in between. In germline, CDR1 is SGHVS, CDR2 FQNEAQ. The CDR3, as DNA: TGTGCCAGCAGCTTAGTAGTCGGCGGACGGTGGGGCAATGAGCAGTTCTTC. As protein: CASSLVVGGRWGNEQFF.

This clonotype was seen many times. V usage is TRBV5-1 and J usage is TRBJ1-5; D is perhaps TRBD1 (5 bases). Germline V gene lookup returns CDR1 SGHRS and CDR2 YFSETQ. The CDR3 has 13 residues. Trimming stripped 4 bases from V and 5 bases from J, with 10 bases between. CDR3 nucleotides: TGCGCCAGCAGCCCCTGGGGGGATCAGCCCCAGCATTTT. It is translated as CASSPWGDQPQHF.

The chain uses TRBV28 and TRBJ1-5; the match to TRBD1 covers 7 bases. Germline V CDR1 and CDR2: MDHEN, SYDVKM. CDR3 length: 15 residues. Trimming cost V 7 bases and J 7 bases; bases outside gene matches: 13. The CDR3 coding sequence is TGTGCCAGCACCCGGAGGGGGGCAGGGGGACAGCCCCAGCATTTT. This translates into CASTRRGAGGQPQHF. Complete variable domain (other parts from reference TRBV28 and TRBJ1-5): DVKVTQSSRYLVKRTGEKVFLECVQDMDHENMFWYRQDPGLGLRLIYFSYDVKMKEKGDIPEGYSVSREKKERFSLILESASTNQTSMYLCASTRRGAGGQPQHFGDGTRLSIL.

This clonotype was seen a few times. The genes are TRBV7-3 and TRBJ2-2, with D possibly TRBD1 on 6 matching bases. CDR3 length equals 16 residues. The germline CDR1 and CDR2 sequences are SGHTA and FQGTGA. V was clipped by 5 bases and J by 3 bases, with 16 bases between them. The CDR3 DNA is TGTGCCAGCAGCCCTCCCTGGGGGCGGGACACCGGGGAGCTGTTTTTT. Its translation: CASSPPWGRDTGELFF.

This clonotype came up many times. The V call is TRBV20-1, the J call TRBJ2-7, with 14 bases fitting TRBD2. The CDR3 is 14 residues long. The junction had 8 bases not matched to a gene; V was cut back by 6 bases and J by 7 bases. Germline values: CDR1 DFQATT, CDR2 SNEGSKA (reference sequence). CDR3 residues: CSARGTSGGREQYF. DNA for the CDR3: TGCAGTGCCAGGGGGACTAGCGGGGGTCGAGAGCAGTACTTC.

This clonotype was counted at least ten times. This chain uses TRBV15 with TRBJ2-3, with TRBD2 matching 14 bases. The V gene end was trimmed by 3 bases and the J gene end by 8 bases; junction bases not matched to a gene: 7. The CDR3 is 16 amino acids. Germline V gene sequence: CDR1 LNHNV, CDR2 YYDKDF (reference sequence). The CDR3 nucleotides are TGTGCCACCAGCAGGGGGACTAGCGGGGGAATGGGTACGCAGTATTTT. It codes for CATSRGTSGGMGTQYF.

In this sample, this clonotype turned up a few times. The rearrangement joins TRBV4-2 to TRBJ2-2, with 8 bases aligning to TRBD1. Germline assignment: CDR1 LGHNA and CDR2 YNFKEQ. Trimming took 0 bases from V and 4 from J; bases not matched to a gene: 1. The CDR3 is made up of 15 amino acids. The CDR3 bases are TGTGCCAGCAGCCAAGATGACAGGGGCACCGGGGAGCTGTTTTTT. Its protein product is CASSQDDRGTGELFF.